These 23 T cell receptor beta chains were sequenced from one sample in a study of T cell repertoires in cytomegalovirus infection. TCRdb re-analysed the reads in MiXCR, keeping a single row per CDR3 protein. The sample yields about 130,000 distinct CDR3 sequences, 7.5% to 9% seen once. Sequences were obtained from PBMCs. Receptor source: a human donor in good health (CMV status not recorded). Some clones in this sample may be carry-over from other donors' samples.

This clonotype was recorded many times. V is TRBV11-2 and J is TRBJ1-6; D is possibly TRBD1 (5 bases). Germline values: CDR1 SGHAT, CDR2 FQNNGV. V lost 5 bases to trimming and J lost 9 bases, with 14 bases between them. The CDR3 has 14 amino acids. This CDR3 is CASSPRQMGSPLHF. CDR3 bases: TGTGCCAGCAGCCCGCGACAGATGGGTTCACCCCTCCACTTT.

The chain uses TRBV18 and TRBJ2-5, with D tentatively TRBD1 (6 bases). Trimming cost V 3 bases and J 2 bases, with 10 bases left between them. The CDR3 extends over 14 amino acids. From germline, CDR1 is KGHSH and CDR2 LQKENI. CDR3 in DNA: TGTGCCAGCTCACCGCGGACAGTTCAAGAGACCCAGTACTTC. Translating gives CASSPRTVQETQYF.

Ten or more counts support this clonotype. This sequence joins TRBV10-3 and TRBJ2-3; 13 nucleotides agree with TRBD2. V was pared by 3 bases and J by 6 bases, with 9 bases of the junction left unmatched. The germline V gene encodes CDR1 ENHRY and CDR2 SYGVKD. The CDR3 runs to 17 residues. The CDR3, as DNA: TGTGCCATCAGTGATCCAATACTAGCGGGGGGGCCTGATACGCAGTATTTT. Its protein product is CAISDPILAGGPDTQYF.

This clonotype was recorded at least ten times. The DNA for the CDR3 is TGTGCCAGCAGCTTAGGGGGTAGGGATGAGACCCAGTACTTC. Residues: CASSLGGRDETQYF. The chain carries TRBV7-2 and TRBJ2-5; D remains unclear. The CDR3 has 14 residues. Germline-derived CDR1 and CDR2 are SGHTA and FQGNSA. The germline V and J ends were trimmed by 1 base and 5 bases, with 11 bases remaining between them. Complete variable domain (other parts from reference TRBV7-2 and TRBJ2-5): GAGVSQSPSNKVTEKGKDVELRCDPISGHTALYWYRQSLGQGLEFLIYFQGNSAPDKSGLPSDRFSAERTGGSVSTLTIQRTQQEDSAVYLCASSLGGRDETQYFGPGTRLLVL.

This clonotype was seen repeatedly, ten times or more. This chain links TRBV19 with TRBJ1-1; 10 nucleotides line up with TRBD1. This CDR3 has 13 residues. The germline V gene encodes CDR1 LNHDA and CDR2 SQIVND (reference sequence). Unmatched junction bases numbered 7, after V lost 7 bases and J lost 8 bases. CDR3 loop: CASTPGQGLEAFF. CDR3 nucleotides: TGTGCCAGTACTCCGGGACAGGGGCTCGAAGCTTTCTTT.

This chain connects TRBV12-3 or TRBV12-4 to TRBJ1-2; 7 positions agree with TRBD1. V lost 4 bases to trimming and J lost 10 bases; unmatched junction nucleotides: 6. CDR3 length: 12 residues. In DNA, the CDR3 is TGTGCCAGCAGTTCCAGGACAGGCTCCTACACCTTC. This translates into CASSSRTGSYTF.

This clonotype showed up many times. The CDR3 nucleotides read TGTGCCAGCAGCTTAGACCCCTGGGGCGAGCAGTACTTC. Amino acids: CASSLDPWGEQYF. V gene TRBV11-2 combines with J gene TRBJ2-7; D gene unclear. The length of the CDR3 is 13 residues. Deletions cut 0 bases from V and 6 bases from J, with 9 bases between. Per germline, CDR1 SGHAT and CDR2 FQNNGV.

This clonotype has at least ten counts. Written as DNA, the CDR3 is TGTGCCAGCAGCTTCGGTATTGACGACGAGCAGTACTTC. This gives the protein CASSFGIDDEQYF. The chain couples TRBV5-6 to TRBJ2-7, with D uncertain. Trimming left V 2 bases short and J 5 bases short, with 11 bases between. The germline CDR1 and CDR2 sequences are SGHDT and YYEEEE. The CDR3 is 13 residues long.

This clonotype has at least ten counts. The genes are TRBV28 and TRBJ2-1; 9 positions agree with TRBD1. V was clipped by 7 bases and J by 7 bases; unmatched bases: 5. The CDR3 is 13 amino acids. Germline loops: CDR1 MDHEN, CDR2 SYDVKM. CDR3 nucleotides: TGTGCCAGCAATTGGGACAGGGAAAATGAGCAGTTCTTC. This translates into CASNWDRENEQFF. Based on the CDR3 plus reference TRBV28 and TRBJ2-1, the full variable domain is DVKVTQSSRYLVKRTGEKVFLECVQDMDHENMFWYRQDPGLGLRLIYFSYDVKMKEKGDIPEGYSVSREKKERFSLILESASTNQTSMYLCASNWDRENEQFFGPGTRLTVL.

This clonotype was detected many times. This chain joins TRBV11-2 and TRBJ2-5; 7 nucleotides align to TRBD1. Trimming took 5 bases from V and 5 from J; bases not matched to a gene: 14. This CDR3 comprises 16 residues. The V gene's germline CDR1 is SGHAT and CDR2 FQNNGV. CDR3 in amino acids: CASSPVGKTGHETQYF. CDR3 coding DNA: TGTGCCAGCAGCCCCGTTGGGAAGACAGGGCACGAGACCCAGTACTTC.

This clonotype appeared many times. The V gene is TRBV7-6, the J gene TRBJ1-4, with D uncertain. Germline CDR1 SGHVS, CDR2 FNYEAQ. The length of the CDR3 is 16 residues. V dropped 0 bases and J dropped 8 bases, with 16 bases sitting between them. Here the CDR3 reads CASSLAAEGFGEKLFF. In nucleotides, the CDR3 is TGTGCCAGCAGCTTAGCCGCCGAAGGGTTTGGGGAAAAACTGTTTTTT.

The chain recombines TRBV6-8 with TRBJ1-1; D is uncertain. In germline, CDR1 is MNHGY, CDR2 SAAAGT. Trimming took off 2 bases at V and 0 bases at J, with 4 bases between the two ends. This CDR3 spans 13 amino acids. The DNA of the CDR3 is TGTGCCAGCAGTTACGAGGTGAACACTGAAGCTTTCTTT. Protein product: CASSYEVNTEAFF.

At least ten counts were recorded for this clonotype. The chain recombines TRBV28 with TRBJ1-1; no clear D gene. Looked up from germline, CDR1 is MDHEN and CDR2 is SYDVKM. Trimming stripped 5 bases from V and 1 base from J, with 5 bases between. CDR3 length: 12 amino acids. CDR3 DNA sequence: TGTGCCAGCAGTATTAAGAACACTGAAGCTTTCTTT. This sequence encodes CASSIKNTEAFF. The full variable domain, in which reference TRBV28 and TRBJ1-1 provide the parts outside the CDR3, is DVKVTQSSRYLVKRTGEKVFLECVQDMDHENMFWYRQDPGLGLRLIYFSYDVKMKEKGDIPEGYSVSREKKERFSLILESASTNQTSMYLCASSIKNTEAFFGQGTRLTVV.

In its sample, this clonotype was seen many times. J is TRBJ2-4 and V is TRBV28; D is possibly TRBD1 (5 bases). V was trimmed by 6 bases and J by 0 bases, leaving 18 bases between them. The CDR3 has 17 residues. In germline, CDR1 is MDHEN, CDR2 SYDVKM. CDR3 bases: TGTGCCAGCAGCTCCCTCCGCGAAGGGGTAGCCAAAAACATTCAGTACTTC. It yields the protein CASSSLREGVAKNIQYF.

This sequence joins TRBV29-1 and TRBJ1-1; tentative D call: TRBD1 (6 bases). This CDR3 is 15 amino acids long. Germline CDR1 reads SQVTM; CDR2 reads ANQGSEA. The V gene lost 6 bases and the J gene lost 6 bases, with 23 bases spanning the gap. CDR3: CSVTLTGFLAAEAFF. The DNA for the CDR3 is TGCAGCGTGACCCTGACAGGTTTCCTGGCCGCTGAAGCTTTCTTT.

This clonotype was found many times. The CDR3 protein is CASSTPTVQETQYF. CDR3 DNA: TGTGCCAGCAGCACCCCGACGGTACAAGAGACCCAGTACTTC. The V call is TRBV5-4, the J call TRBJ2-5; D unresolved. Germline values: CDR1 SGHNT, CDR2 YYREEE (reference sequence). Trimming removed 4 bases at V and 2 bases at J, with 12 bases between. This CDR3 has 14 amino acids.

In its sample, this clonotype was seen many times. This chain connects TRBV6-6 to TRBJ2-1; 7 positions agree with TRBD2. After removal of 5 bases from V and 6 bases from J, the junction contained 13 bases not matched to a gene. The CDR3 spans 16 residues. CDR1 is MNHNY, CDR2 SVGAGI, per germline (reference sequence). The CDR3 sequence: CASSRDGPGGRNEQFF. DNA for the CDR3: TGTGCCAGCAGTCGCGACGGGCCGGGGGGTCGCAATGAGCAGTTCTTC.

The sample holds a few counts of this clonotype. This chain joins TRBV14 and TRBJ1-2; D not resolved. Trimming left V 6 bases short and J 6 bases short, with 14 bases between. The germline V gene encodes CDR1 SGHDN and CDR2 FVKESK. CDR3 size: 13 residues. CDR3 loop: CASSPLAGHGYTF. The CDR3 coding sequence is TGTGCCAGCAGTCCCCTGGCCGGTCATGGCTACACCTTC.

This CDR3 is CAISESPATKNIQYF. The CDR3 DNA is TGTGCCATCAGTGAGTCACCAGCAACCAAAAACATTCAGTACTTC. J is TRBJ2-4 and V is TRBV10-3; D remains unclear. This CDR3 spans 15 amino acids. Trimming stripped 0 bases from V and 2 bases from J, with 8 bases between. The V gene's germline CDR1 is ENHRY and CDR2 SYGVKD.

J is TRBJ1-6 and V is TRBV5-6; the D is unclear. The CDR3 extends over 13 amino acids. V was trimmed by 1 base and J by 6 bases, leaving 5 bases between them. The germline V gene has CDR1 SGHDT and CDR2 YYEEEE. CDR3: CASSLSGNSPLHF. The CDR3 DNA reads as TGTGCCAGCAGCTTGTCGGGTAATTCACCCCTCCACTTT.

This clonotype was found many times. The rearrangement joins TRBV5-6 to TRBJ2-5, with 7 bases aligning to TRBD1. J was trimmed by 2 bases and V by 4 bases; bases with no gene match: 2. Germline CDR1 is SGHDT and CDR2 is YYEEEE. The CDR3 spans 13 residues. Written as DNA, the CDR3 is TGTGCCAGCAGCCTGGGACAGCAAGAGACCCAGTACTTC. Its translation is CASSLGQQETQYF.

This clonotype was seen many times. V is TRBV12-3 or TRBV12-4 and J is TRBJ2-2; D might be TRBD2 (7 bases). The CDR3 is 16 amino acids. V lost 7 bases to trimming and J lost 0 bases, with 15 bases between them. This CDR3 reads CASTRWEGANTGELFF. CDR3 bases: TGTGCCAGCACCCGCTGGGAGGGGGCGAACACCGGGGAGCTGTTTTTT.

This clonotype came up many times. V is TRBV20-1 and J is TRBJ1-1; 9 bases agree with TRBD1. The CDR3 is made up of 14 amino acids. Trimming took 8 bases from V and 4 from J; bases not matched to a gene: 11. Germline V gene data show CDR1 as DFQATT and CDR2 as SNEGSKA (reference sequence). This CDR3 reads CSTRQGTGITEAFF. The CDR3 DNA follows: TGCAGTACGAGACAGGGGACAGGGATCACTGAAGCTTTCTTT.